Following are 14 T cell receptor beta chains from one sample sequenced in a study of shared clonotypes between healthy human individuals (TCRdb year 2020). The library came from the immunoSEQ multiplex PCR assay. This is the immuneACCESS table as TCRdb keeps it, with only in-frame sequences that have V and J called. A part of the clones is gone; compared with another copy, unresolved V genes explain less than half, and the rest is unexplained. The sample includes about 1 million clones, with around 76% observed a single time. The top ten clonotypes cover about 1.5% of the sample. The sequenced sample was memory CD4+ T cells sorted from blood. The cell subset or site label for this specimen denotes: CD45RA-negative fraction. These receptors were collected from a young man in good health.

This chain links TRBV28 with TRBJ2-2, with D maybe TRBD1 (7 bases). The length of the CDR3 is 16 residues. V lost 3 bases and J 5 bases, leaving 16 bases between the germline ends. Germline CDR1 reads MDHEN; CDR2 reads SYDVKM. The DNA for the CDR3 is TGTGCCAGCAGTTTCGGGTCAGGGGGGAGGACCGGGGAGCTGTTTTTT. This gives the protein CASSFGSGGRTGELFF.

This chain uses TRBV5-5 with TRBJ2-7; 9 positions agree with TRBD1. Trimming took 4 bases from V and 0 from J; bases not matched to a gene: 14. This CDR3 is built from 18 residues. The V gene's germline CDR1 is SGHKS and CDR2 YYEKEE (reference sequence). The CDR3 DNA follows: TGTGCCAGCAGCCCAGCACTCCTCGGGACAGGGAGCTCCTACGAGCAGTACTTC. Protein: CASSPALLGTGSSYEQYF.

This clone was seen more than once but under ten times. The chain is built from TRBV6-1 and TRBJ2-5; a weak D match, TRBD1 (6 bases). The CDR3 sequence is 14 residues long. Germline CDR1 is MNHNS and CDR2 is SASEGT. The germline V and J ends were trimmed by 7 bases and 1 base, with 13 bases remaining between them. CDR3 sequence: CASTPQGSQETQYF. Here the CDR3 DNA reads TGTGCCAGCACTCCACAGGGCTCCCAAGAGACCCAGTACTTC.

With respect to this clone: Other DNA variants within this sample encode the same CDR3. The rearrangement links TRBV5-1 to TRBJ2-7; D is tentatively TRBD1 or TRBD2 (5 bases each). The CDR3 sequence is 14 residues long. Germline CDR1 is SGHRS and CDR2 is YFSETQ. Trimming removed 0 bases at V and 2 bases at J, with 9 bases between. CDR3 region: CASSLGGRTYEQYF. The CDR3, as DNA: TGCGCCAGCAGCTTGGGGGGACGGACCTACGAGCAGTACTTC.

The chain uses TRBV7-2 and TRBJ2-7; 7 bases map to TRBD1. Germline V gives CDR1 SGHTA, CDR2 FQGNSA. With V trimmed by 6 bases and J by 5 bases, 4 bases remained unmatched. This CDR3 has 12 amino acids. This chain's CDR3 is CASRSTGHEQYF. The CDR3 nucleotides are TGTGCCAGCAGATCGACAGGGCACGAGCAGTACTTC.

This clone was recorded only once. The V call is TRBV30, the J call TRBJ2-3; D remains ambiguous. Germline loops: CDR1 GTSNPN, CDR2 SVGIG (reference sequence). CDR3 length equals 12 residues. With 0 bases removed from V and 5 bases from J, the gap between germline ends came to 6 bases. CDR3 sequence (DNA): TGTGCCTGGAGTGTTTTCGGAGATACGCAGTATTTT. This translates into CAWSVFGDTQYF.

The chain links TRBV27 to TRBJ1-2, with TRBD1 matching over 9 bases. The J segment lost 4 bases and the V segment lost 6 bases, leaving 3 bases of the junction unmatched. The germline V gene has CDR1 MNHEY and CDR2 SMNVEV (reference sequence). CDR3 length equals 13 residues. For the CDR3, the DNA is TGTGCCAGCAGCGGGGACAGGGTCTATGGCTACACCTTC. Its translation is CASSGDRVYGYTF.

The rearrangement links TRBV28 to TRBJ1-1; the match to TRBD1 covers 7 bases. Germline V gene data show CDR1 as MDHEN and CDR2 as SYDVKM. CDR3 length: 13 amino acids. Unmatched junction bases numbered 12, after V lost 9 bases and J lost 8 bases. The CDR3, as DNA: TGTGCCAGTAGAGCACCTGACAGGGAAGAAGCTTTCTTT. Its protein product is CASRAPDREEAFF.

The chain has TRBV19 and TRBJ2-7; 10 bases agree with TRBD1. The CDR3 is 14 residues long. J was trimmed by 3 bases and V by 5 bases; bases with no gene match: 4. Germline CDR1 is LNHDA and CDR2 is SQIVND (reference sequence). CDR3 region: CASSAWDRGYEQYF. The CDR3 DNA is TGTGCCAGTAGTGCCTGGGACAGGGGCTACGAGCAGTACTTC.

J is TRBJ1-1 and V is TRBV2, with a possible D match to TRBD1 (5 bases). CDR1 SNHLY and CDR2 FYNNEI come from the germline V gene. The V and J ends lost 4 bases and 10 bases respectively, with 13 bases between them. CDR3 size: 12 residues. CDR3 residues: CASSGQFFGAFF. CDR3 nucleotide sequence: TGTGCCAGCAGTGGACAGTTTTTTGGAGCTTTCTTT.

V is TRBV10-3 and J is TRBJ1-6; 9 bases are shared with TRBD1. The CDR3 has 13 residues. V lost 6 bases and J lost 10; bases outside the gene matches: 4. Germline V gene lookup returns CDR1 ENHRY and CDR2 SYGVKD. The CDR3 DNA reads as TGTGCCATCAGGGTCGGACAGGGGTCACCCCTCCACTTT. Translation gives CAIRVGQGSPLHF.

The rearrangement joins TRBV11-2 to TRBJ2-3, with TRBD2 matching over 7 bases. CDR1 SGHAT and CDR2 FQNNGV come from the germline V gene. Trimming removed 1 base from V and 1 base from J; junction bases left unmatched: 5. This CDR3 comprises 16 residues. CDR3 in amino acids: CASSLGIRGGTDTQYF. Here the CDR3 DNA reads TGTGCCAGCAGCTTAGGCATACGGGGGGGCACAGATACGCAGTATTTT.

The genes are TRBV7-9 and TRBJ2-4; D remains ambiguous. Germline CDR1 and CDR2: SEHNR and FQNEAQ (reference sequence). The CDR3 spans 14 residues. V dropped 1 base and J dropped 0 bases, with 4 bases sitting between them. Here the CDR3 reads CASSLELAKNIQYF. The DNA for the CDR3 is TGTGCCAGCAGCTTAGAACTAGCCAAAAACATTCAGTACTTC.

J is TRBJ2-3 and V is TRBV18; tentatively, D is TRBD2 (5 bases). Germline loops: CDR1 KGHSH, CDR2 LQKENI. The CDR3 consists of 15 residues. The V and J ends lost 3 bases and 0 bases respectively, with 10 bases between them. The CDR3 bases are TGTGCCAGCTCACCCGCAGCGGCCAGCACAGATACGCAGTATTTT. This gives the protein CASSPAAASTDTQYF.